Each of the 32 T cell receptor beta chains below was sequenced from the same sample in a study of vaccination effects on CD4 cells after COVID-19. It was after around 10 days of culture that CD4+ T cells were isolated. BNT162b2 vaccine or mRNA-1273 vaccine was given to participants in two doses. Their antigens are not known. Sequencing used immunoSEQ multiplex PCR; TCRdb keeps in-frame clones, though not all of them. The data contain about 40,000 clones, around 73% of them singletons. The source was CD4+ T cells from PBMCs cultured without peptide, collected after COVID-19 vaccination. These receptors were collected from a human donor who received a COVID-19 vaccine.

The CDR3 bases are TGCGCCAGCAGCTTGGTGGGCGCCGGGAACACTGAAGCTTTCTTT. Its translation: CASSLVGAGNTEAFF. The chain joins TRBV5-1 to TRBJ1-1; no clear D. There are 15 residues in the CDR3. Per the germline V gene, CDR1 is SGHRS and CDR2 is YFSETQ. The ends were cut back, 0 bases at V and 1 base at J, with 10 bases in the middle.

This rearrangement joins TRBV29-1 to TRBJ2-7; D gene uncertain. The germline V and J ends were trimmed by 0 bases and 3 bases, with 12 bases remaining between them. In germline, CDR1 is SQVTM, CDR2 ANQGSEA. The CDR3 sequence is 14 residues long. The CDR3 region is CSVEDPASVYEQYF. For the CDR3, the DNA is TGCAGCGTTGAAGATCCCGCATCCGTCTACGAGCAGTACTTC.

The V call is TRBV6-5, the J call TRBJ2-7, with D possibly being TRBD1 (5 bases). Germline V gene sequence: CDR1 MNHEY, CDR2 SVGAGI. This CDR3 is built from 15 residues. Trimming removed 0 bases at V and 4 bases at J, with 13 bases between. The CDR3 DNA reads as TGTGCCAGCAGTTACTCGATTGCAGGGTCGTACGAGCAGTACTTC. Protein product: CASSYSIAGSYEQYF.

The V call is TRBV28, the J call TRBJ1-2; weak D call: TRBD1 (5 bases). Germline V gene data show CDR1 as MDHEN and CDR2 as SYDVKM. The CDR3 runs to 15 residues. The V and J ends lost 3 bases and 4 bases respectively, with 15 bases between them. CDR3 DNA sequence: TGTGCCAGCAGTTTGGGGGGATTCGGGGGCTATGGCTACACCTTC. This translates into CASSLGGFGGYGYTF.

This chain connects TRBV16 to TRBJ2-5; 8 nucleotides line up with TRBD2. The length of the CDR3 is 15 residues. After removal of 1 base from V and 5 bases from J, the junction contained 6 bases not matched to a gene. From germline, CDR1 is KGHSY and CDR2 FQNENV. This chain's CDR3 is CASSQLTAGDETQYF. The CDR3 region has the DNA TGTGCCAGCAGCCAATTAACAGCGGGGGATGAGACCCAGTACTTC.

The chain links TRBV6-5 to TRBJ1-5, with a possible D match to TRBD1 (6 bases). The CDR3 consists of 15 residues. Per germline, CDR1 MNHEY and CDR2 SVGAGI. Trimming pared 7 bases from V and 4 bases from J, leaving 17 bases between. The CDR3 loop reads CASIEGGRKNQPQHF. CDR3 nucleotides: TGTGCCAGCATCGAGGGGGGAAGGAAGAATCAGCCCCAGCATTTT.

The rearrangement uses TRBV30 and TRBJ2-7; TRBD2 matches 9 bases. From germline, CDR1 is GTSNPN and CDR2 SVGIG (reference sequence). Trimming cost V 8 bases and J 1 base; bases outside gene matches: 9. This CDR3 spans 14 amino acids. The CDR3 DNA follows: TGTGCCATGTCTAGCGGGAAATCATCCTACGAGCAGTACTTC. It translates to CAMSSGKSSYEQYF.

The chain recombines TRBV6-5 with TRBJ1-5; no clear D. This CDR3 is 13 amino acids long. CDR1 MNHEY and CDR2 SVGAGI come from the germline V gene. Trimming took 6 bases from V and 1 from J, leaving 7 bases between them. In DNA, the CDR3 is TGTGCCAGCAGCGCTGACAGCAATCAGCCCCAGCATTTT. The encoded protein is CASSADSNQPQHF.

The rearrangement links TRBV7-9 to TRBJ1-4, with 7 bases fitting TRBD1. The trim removed 2 bases at V and 0 bases at J, leaving 12 bases unmatched. Germline V gene data show CDR1 as SEHNR and CDR2 as FQNEAQ (reference sequence). The CDR3 loop spans 19 amino acids. The CDR3 bases are TGTGCCAGCAGCTTATTAAGGGGAACAGGGGTTGCAACTAATGAAAAACTGTTTTTT. Protein sequence: CASSLLRGTGVATNEKLFF.

This chain's CDR3 is CATSDRGVEQYF. DNA of the CDR3: TGTGCCACCTCGGACAGGGGGGTCGAGCAGTACTTC. The gene calls are TRBV19 and TRBJ2-7, with 10 bases that match TRBD1. The V gene's germline CDR1 is LNHDA and CDR2 SQIVND (reference sequence). V gave up 10 bases and J gave up 6 bases; unmatched junction bases: 6. This CDR3 is 12 amino acids long.

The CDR3 DNA is TGTGCCAGCAAGGAGCGGGACACCGGGTACAATGAGCAGTTCTTC. As protein: CASKERDTGYNEQFF. The chain recombines TRBV5-6 with TRBJ2-1, with D maybe TRBD2 (7 bases). CDR1 SGHDT and CDR2 YYEEEE come from the germline V gene. The CDR3 contains 15 residues. V dropped 6 bases and J dropped 4 bases, with 17 bases sitting between them.

The chain uses TRBV4-2 and TRBJ1-6, with unresolved D. CDR1 is LGHNA and CDR2 is YNFKEQ in the germline V gene. V dropped 7 bases and J dropped 9 bases, with 19 bases sitting between them. The CDR3 runs 15 residues. The DNA for the CDR3 is TGTGCCAGCAAGGGTTTCACCGGAGGTGGTTCACCCCTCCACTTT. Its translation: CASKGFTGGGSPLHF.

The table lists this clone with a count of one. The chain carries TRBV2 and TRBJ2-2; 11 positions agree with TRBD1. J lost 5 bases, V lost 6 bases, and 2 bases had no gene match. CDR3 size: 14 residues. Germline CDR1 is SNHLY and CDR2 is FYNNEI. CDR3 residues: CASRGQGETGELFF. The CDR3 nucleotides are TGTGCCAGCAGGGGACAGGGGGAAACCGGGGAGCTGTTTTTT. The full variable domain, rest sourced from reference TRBV2 and TRBJ2-2, is EPEVTQTPSHQVTQMGQEVILRCVPISNHLYFYWYRQILGQKVEFLVSFYNNEISEKSEIFDDQFSVERPDGSNFTLKIRSTKLEDSAMYFCASRGQGETGELFFGEGSRLTVL.

The chain links TRBV10-3 to TRBJ1-1; 8 nucleotides line up with TRBD1. The length of the CDR3 is 20 residues. After removal of 8 bases from V and 1 base from J, the junction contained 24 bases not matched to a gene. Germline CDR1 ENHRY, CDR2 SYGVKD. CDR3 nucleotides: TGTGCCATCTTAAAACGGGACGGGGTACAGGGGGAGGGTGGGAACACTGAAGCTTTCTTT. Its translation: CAILKRDGVQGEGGNTEAFF.

This clone was seen only a few times. The V and J genes are TRBV9 and TRBJ2-7; no definite D call. The V gene lost 3 bases and the J gene lost 0 bases, with 10 bases spanning the gap. CDR1 is SGDLS and CDR2 is YYNGEE in the germline V gene. This CDR3 has 14 amino acids. The DNA of the CDR3 is TGTGCCAGCAGCGCCACCGTCGGCTCCTACGAGCAGTACTTC. Translation gives CASSATVGSYEQYF.

The chain combines TRBV18 with TRBJ1-5; D gene ambiguous. Germline V gene data show CDR1 as KGHSH and CDR2 as LQKENI. V was pared by 6 bases and J by 7 bases, with 13 bases between. The CDR3 runs to 13 residues. CDR3 coding DNA: TGTGCCAGCTCCCCCGACTTGGAACAGCCCCAGCATTTT. Its translation is CASSPDLEQPQHF.

The chain couples TRBV4-1 to TRBJ2-1; 8 nucleotides agree with TRBD2. Germline V gene data show CDR1 as MGHRA and CDR2 as YSYEKL. The CDR3 consists of 17 residues. Unmatched junction bases numbered 9, after V lost 3 bases and J lost 2 bases. This CDR3 reads CASSQGLGGRPYNEQFF. CDR3 bases: TGCGCCAGCAGCCAGGGATTGGGCGGGAGGCCCTACAATGAGCAGTTCTTC.

The CDR3 sequence is CASGGRTDYGYTF. CDR3 DNA: TGTGCCTCGGGGGGAAGGACGGACTATGGCTACACCTTC. The rearrangement joins TRBV19 to TRBJ1-2; D perhaps matches TRBD1 (5 bases). The CDR3 has 13 residues. Trimming took off 11 bases at V and 3 bases at J, with 16 bases between the two ends. Germline CDR1 is LNHDA and CDR2 is SQIVND (reference sequence).

This clone was seen more than once but under ten times. The chain links TRBV11-3 to TRBJ2-7; 9 nucleotides match TRBD1. Germline lookup yields CDR1 SGHNT and CDR2 YENEEA. This CDR3 has 15 residues. The ends lost 4 bases at V and 3 bases at J; junction bases unmatched: 7. The CDR3 bases are TGTGCCAGCAGCTACCGGACAGGGGCGAGCTACGAGCAGTACTTC. Residues: CASSYRTGASYEQYF.

This chain connects TRBV19 to TRBJ2-6, with D unresolved. Germline assignment: CDR1 LNHDA and CDR2 SQIVND (reference sequence). The CDR3 length is 15 residues. V lost 10 bases to trimming and J lost 2 bases, with 15 bases between them. The CDR3 reads CATQEKVAGANVLTF. Written as DNA, the CDR3 is TGTGCCACGCAGGAGAAGGTGGCTGGGGCCAACGTCCTGACTTTC.

V usage is TRBV27 and J usage is TRBJ1-1; 9 bases are shared with TRBD1. This CDR3 is built from 16 residues. From germline, CDR1 is MNHEY and CDR2 SMNVEV (reference sequence). V shed 3 bases and J 4 bases; nucleotides not matched to a gene: 9. CDR3 coding DNA: TGTGCCAGCAGTTTCCAACTGACAGGGGGAATCACTGAAGCTTTCTTT. This gives the protein CASSFQLTGGITEAFF.

This clone was detected only a few times. The rearrangement joins TRBV18 to TRBJ2-2; unclear D gene. Trimming removed 2 bases from V and 7 bases from J, with 8 bases in between. The CDR3 has 13 residues. Germline loops: CDR1 KGHSH, CDR2 LQKENI. CDR3 nucleotide sequence: TGTGCCAGCTCACCAGATCTCAACGGGGAGCTGTTTTTT. It translates to CASSPDLNGELFF.

The chain couples TRBV20-1 to TRBJ1-1; D unresolved. V was trimmed by 1 base and J by 6 bases, leaving 3 bases between them. Germline V gives CDR1 DFQATT, CDR2 SNEGSKA (reference sequence). This CDR3 spans 10 amino acids. CDR3 DNA sequence: TGCAGTGCTAGAGCTGCTGAAGCTTTCTTT. Amino acid sequence: CSARAAEAFF.

There are a few counts of this clone. The gene calls are TRBV3-1 (or the pseudogene TRBV3-2) and TRBJ1-5; D gene unclear. V was shortened by 5 bases and J by 2 bases, with 13 bases between the two germline ends. Germline assignment: CDR1 LGHDT and CDR2 YNNKEL (reference sequence). This CDR3 is built from 15 residues. CDR3 nucleotide sequence: TGTGCCAGCAGCAACAGCGTTTCCGGCAATCAGCCCCAGCATTTT. Protein sequence: CASSNSVSGNQPQHF.

The chain combines TRBV24-1 with TRBJ2-3; 9 nucleotides match TRBD2. Germline assignment: CDR1 KGHDR and CDR2 SFDVKD. After removal of 9 bases from V and 2 bases from J, the junction contained 8 bases not matched to a gene. The CDR3 contains 15 residues. The CDR3 bases are TGTGCCACCGCCCTAGCGGGGATTAACACAGATACGCAGTATTTT. Its protein is CATALAGINTDTQYF.

The chain uses TRBV6-5 and TRBJ2-7; TRBD2 aligns across 9 bases. The CDR3 contains 15 residues. Germline V gives CDR1 MNHEY, CDR2 SVGAGI. V lost 4 bases and J lost 4; bases outside the gene matches: 8. The CDR3 DNA reads TGTGCCAGCAGTTCCTCTAGCGGGAACTCTTACGAGCAGTACTTC. It translates to CASSSSSGNSYEQYF.

This chain uses TRBV23-1 with TRBJ2-6; 7 nucleotides line up with TRBD2. TRBV23-1 is annotated as an ORF whose role is uncertain. The CDR3 runs to 16 residues. After removal of 8 bases from V and 1 base from J, the junction contained 8 bases not matched to a gene. The CDR3 here is CASSVAGGSGANVLTF. In DNA, the CDR3 is TGCGCCAGCTCTGTAGCGGGCGGGTCTGGGGCCAACGTCCTGACTTTC.

The chain has TRBV6-5 and TRBJ1-2; 7 bases map to TRBD1. The junction had 15 bases not matched to a gene; V was cut back by 8 bases and J by 9 bases. Germline V gene sequence: CDR1 MNHEY, CDR2 SVGAGI. The CDR3 spans 14 residues. The CDR3 DNA sequence: TGTGCCAGCGCCGAAAACTTCAGGGGGAGAAGCTACACCTTC. This gives the protein CASAENFRGRSYTF.

A few counts support this clone. The chain recombines TRBV5-1 with TRBJ1-6, with TRBD1 as a possible D gene (5 bases). CDR1 and CDR2 from the germline V gene are SGHRS and YFSETQ. This CDR3 has 17 amino acids. Trimming took 0 bases from V and 9 from J, leaving 19 bases between them. The CDR3 nucleotides are TGCGCCAGCAGCTTGGCTCAGCAGGGCCATTCGGGTTCACCCCTCCACTTT. Its translation is CASSLAQQGHSGSPLHF.

The J gene is TRBJ2-7, the V gene TRBV7-2, with TRBD1 identical over 9 bases. Germline CDR1 is SGHTA and CDR2 is FQGNSA. The CDR3 is made up of 15 amino acids. V lost 1 base and J lost 1; bases outside the gene matches: 2. The CDR3, as DNA: TGTGCCAGCAGCTTAGATGGGACAGGGTCCTACGAGCAGTACTTC. Translated, it gives CASSLDGTGSYEQYF.

V usage is TRBV5-6 and J usage is TRBJ2-5; the match to TRBD2 covers 7 bases. Germline V gives CDR1 SGHDT, CDR2 YYEEEE. The CDR3 is 16 residues long. Germline trimming cut 0 bases from V and 2 bases from J; bases unmatched to any gene: 7. In DNA, the CDR3 is TGTGCCAGCAGCTTGGCCGGTCTAGCGGTGCAAGAGACCCAGTACTTC. Its protein product is CASSLAGLAVQETQYF.

The genes are TRBV24-1 and TRBJ2-3; 9 bases align to TRBD2. V was pared by 4 bases and J by 6 bases, with 13 bases of the junction left unmatched. Looked up from germline, CDR1 is KGHDR and CDR2 is SFDVKD. The CDR3 sequence is 17 residues long. CDR3 DNA: TGTGCCACCAGTGACCCTACCTTAGCGGGGGCCGACGATACGCAGTATTTT. This gives the protein CATSDPTLAGADDTQYF.